The subject of this entry is one TCR beta chain. The data derive from a study of blood T cell repertoires in COVID-19. Across the whole study: The origin of the acute and convalescent COVID-19 samples was the United States, Italy and Spain.

This CDR3 comprises 15 residues. V lost 4 bases and J lost 7; bases outside the gene matches: 10. Germline loops: CDR1 SGDLS, CDR2 YYNGEE. Some clones are missing from TCRdb's copy, which holds only in-frame ones; the method was immunoSEQ multiplex PCR. The sample holds roughly 200,000 clones, about 87% seen once. Everyone who took part was roughly 18 to 89 years old, and they came from 20 to 25 US areas. Donors of Cohort 3 who recovered were those that had two negative PCRs, clearance, or symptom resolution. Sample: PBMCs or T cells enriched from blood (not recorded which). This chain connects TRBV9 to TRBJ1-4; TRBD1 aligns across 7 bases. The sequence was collected from a man aged 25-45 years who had recovered from COVID-19. The CDR3 region is CASSPDRARTEKLFF. The CDR3 bases are TGTGCCAGCAGCCCAGACAGGGCCCGGACTGAAAAACTGTTTTTT. Filled out from reference TRBV9 and TRBJ1-4, the complete variable domain reads DSGVTQTPKHLITATGQRVTLRCSPRSGDLSVYWYQQSLDQGLQFLIQYYNGEERAKGNILERFSAQQFPDLHSELNLSSLELGDSALYFCASSPDRARTEKLFFGSGTQLSVL.